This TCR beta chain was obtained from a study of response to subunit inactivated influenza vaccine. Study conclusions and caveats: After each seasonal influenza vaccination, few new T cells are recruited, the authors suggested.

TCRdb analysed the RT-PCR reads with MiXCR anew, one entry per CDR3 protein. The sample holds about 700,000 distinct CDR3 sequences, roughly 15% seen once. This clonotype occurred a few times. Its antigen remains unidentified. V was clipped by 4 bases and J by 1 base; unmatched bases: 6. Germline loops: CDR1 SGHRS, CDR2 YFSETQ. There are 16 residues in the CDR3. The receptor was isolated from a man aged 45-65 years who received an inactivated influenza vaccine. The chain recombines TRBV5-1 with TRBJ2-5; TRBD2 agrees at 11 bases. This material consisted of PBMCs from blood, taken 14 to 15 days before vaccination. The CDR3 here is CASSLRLAGFQETQYF. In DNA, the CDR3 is TGCGCCAGCAGCCTACGACTAGCGGGGTTCCAAGAGACCCAGTACTTC.